The 18 T cell receptor beta chains below were found in one sample sequenced in a study of shared T cell receptors in the human thymus. This table comes from immunoSEQ multiplex PCR, and its TCRdb copy is limited to in-frame clones, with some not included. The data contain around 730,000 clones, roughly 85% of them singletons. These data are also associated with another study on human thymus T cells.

Input material: thymocytes. All receptors derive from a girl under three years old with a congenital heart defect.

This clone has more than one count but fewer than ten. CDR3 in amino acids: CASSQQGRRTEAFF. The DNA for the CDR3 is TGTGCCAGCTCACAACAGGGTAGGCGCACTGAAGCTTTCTTT. The V gene is TRBV18, the J gene TRBJ1-1; tentatively, D is TRBD1 (6 bases). The length of the CDR3 is 14 residues. The germline CDR1 and CDR2 sequences are KGHSH and LQKENI. V dropped 4 bases and J dropped 4 bases, with 13 bases sitting between them.

This clone has a single count. The chain employs TRBV10-2 and TRBJ2-1; 10 bases align to TRBD1. There are 14 residues in the CDR3. J gave up 8 bases and V 6 bases, and 7 bases lay outside the gene matches. Looked up from germline, CDR1 is WSHSY and CDR2 is SAAADI. CDR3 sequence reads: CASRGTGVGHEQFF. The CDR3 coding sequence is TGCGCCAGCAGAGGGACAGGGGTCGGGCATGAGCAGTTCTTC.

This clone showed up just a few times. V usage is TRBV6-5 and J usage is TRBJ2-7; no definite D call. CDR1 MNHEY and CDR2 SVGAGI come from the germline V gene. Trimming left V 0 bases short and J 0 bases short, with 9 bases between. The CDR3 sequence is 15 residues long. In DNA form, the CDR3 reads TGTGCCAGCAGTTACTCACACGCTTACTCCTACGAGCAGTACTTC. Its translation: CASSYSHAYSYEQYF.

V is TRBV4-2 and J is TRBJ2-1; 10 bases are shared with TRBD2. CDR3 length equals 17 residues. Germline V CDR1 and CDR2: LGHNA, YNFKEQ. V lost 1 base and J lost 8; bases outside the gene matches: 11. CDR3: CASSQVRSGGAFYEQFF. In nucleotides, the CDR3 is TGTGCCAGCAGCCAAGTTAGGAGCGGGGGGGCCTTTTATGAGCAGTTCTTC.

The V call is TRBV29-1, the J call TRBJ1-1; 8 nucleotides line up with TRBD1. With 4 bases clipped from V and 4 bases from J, the junction kept 5 bases outside the gene matches. The CDR3 runs to 13 residues. Germline V CDR1 and CDR2: SQVTM, ANQGSEA. For the CDR3, the DNA is TGCAGCGTTGTACAGGGGGTCGGCACTGAAGCTTTCTTT. Translating gives CSVVQGVGTEAFF.

In its sample, this clone was seen once. The CDR3 sequence: CASSTRDRGVYGYTF. Written as DNA, the CDR3 is TGTGCCAGTAGTACCCGGGACAGGGGAGTTTATGGCTACACCTTC. The chain has TRBV19 and TRBJ1-2; 10 bases line up with TRBD1. The CDR3 covers 15 residues. The trim removed 4 bases at V and 5 bases at J, leaving 7 bases unmatched. The germline V gene has CDR1 LNHDA and CDR2 SQIVND (reference sequence).

This clone has just one count. The chain employs TRBV2 and TRBJ2-3; 12 nucleotides agree with TRBD2. Trimming took 2 bases from V and 5 from J; bases not matched to a gene: 2. The CDR3 covers 15 residues. The germline V gene has CDR1 SNHLY and CDR2 FYNNEI. CDR3 residues: CASSEPTSGGDTQYF. DNA for the CDR3: TGTGCCAGCAGTGAACCGACTAGCGGGGGAGATACGCAGTATTTT.

This clone was seen only once. As the CDR3 is not closed by the conserved phenylalanine or tryptophan, this likely results from a read error. No DNA is shown, since the ends of the CDR3 on it are uncertain; the CDR3 is the one TCRdb lists. This rearrangement joins TRBV6-4 to TRBJ1-1; the D call TRBD1 from the table was never checked on the DNA. Germline CDR1 reads MRHNA; CDR2 reads SNTAGT. The CDR3 sequence runs 11 residues, both termini included. CDR3 residues: CASSFGAEPPC.

The V call is TRBV6-5, the J call TRBJ2-1, with D possibly being TRBD1 (6 bases). The CDR3 spans 15 residues. Germline V CDR1 and CDR2: MNHEY, SVGAGI. V lost 3 bases and J lost 4, with 13 bases in between. The DNA of the CDR3 is TGTGCCAGCAGTTATCTACAGGGAAGGTACAATGAGCAGTTCTTC. Protein sequence: CASSYLQGRYNEQFF.

The chain joins TRBV28 to TRBJ1-2; 7 bases are a match to TRBD1. The CDR3 covers 13 residues. Trimming at V came to 4 bases and at J to 7 bases, leaving 6 bases not matched to a gene. Germline V gene data show CDR1 as MDHEN and CDR2 as SYDVKM. The CDR3 DNA reads as TGTGCCAGCAGTTCCTCCGACAGGGCTGGCTACACCTTC. As protein: CASSSSDRAGYTF.

J is TRBJ2-1 and V is TRBV7-2, with D maybe TRBD2 (6 bases). Germline values: CDR1 SGHTA, CDR2 FQGNSA. This CDR3 has 14 residues. The V end was cut by 0 bases, the J end by 8 bases, with 11 bases between. The CDR3 bases are TGTGCCAGCAGCTTAGCCAGTCGGGGGTATGAGCAGTTCTTC. This encodes CASSLASRGYEQFF.

The rearrangement uses TRBV14 and TRBJ2-3; 7 bases map to TRBD2. The CDR3 is 15 residues long. Germline CDR1 SGHDN, CDR2 FVKESK. V shed 4 bases, J shed 3 bases, and the junction held 7 bases outside the gene matches. CDR3 DNA: TGTGCCAGCAGCCCCTCGACTAGCCGTACAGATACGCAGTATTTT. It yields the protein CASSPSTSRTDTQYF.

The chain is built from TRBV5-5 and TRBJ2-7; the match to TRBD1 covers 10 bases. V lost 4 bases to trimming and J lost 2 bases; unmatched junction nucleotides: 6. CDR1 SGHKS and CDR2 YYEKEE come from the germline V gene (reference sequence). The CDR3 totals 15 residues. The CDR3 sequence: CASSDRGRIAYEQYF. Here the CDR3 DNA reads TGTGCCAGCAGCGACAGGGGGCGCATAGCCTACGAGCAGTACTTC.

In its sample, this clone was seen once. V usage is TRBV14 and J usage is TRBJ1-6; possibly TRBD1 for D (5 bases). Germline CDR1 reads SGHDN; CDR2 reads FVKESK. CDR3 length: 17 residues. V lost 5 bases, J lost 2 bases, and 16 bases lay in between. The CDR3 sequence: CASSAKRGSPYNSPLHF. As DNA, the CDR3 is TGTGCCAGCAGCGCTAAGCGGGGGTCGCCCTATAATTCACCCCTCCACTTT.

V and J are TRBV14 and TRBJ2-7; D is uncertain. The CDR3 consists of 16 residues. V was pared by 1 base and J by 7 bases, with 20 bases between. Per the germline V gene, CDR1 is SGHDN and CDR2 is FVKESK. CDR3: CASSQGQFYSRCEQYF. DNA for the CDR3: TGTGCCAGCAGCCAAGGGCAATTCTACAGCCGCTGTGAGCAGTACTTC. Filled out from reference TRBV14 and TRBJ2-7, the complete variable domain reads EAGVTQFPSHSVIEKGQTVTLRCDPISGHDNLYWYRRVMGKEIKFLLHFVKESKQDESGMPNNRFLAERTGGTYSTLKVQPAELEDSGVYFCASSQGQFYSRCEQYFGPGTRLTVT.

The chain uses TRBV6-5 and TRBJ1-3; D is uncertain. Between the trimmed V and J ends, which lost 2 bases and 4 bases, there was a span of 6 bases. Germline V CDR1 and CDR2: MNHEY, SVGAGI. There are 13 residues in the CDR3. For the CDR3, the DNA is TGTGCCAGCAGTTACCGGGGAGGAAACACCATATATTTT. Translating it yields CASSYRGGNTIYF.

The CDR3 protein is CAIAGQSNYGYTF. The CDR3 DNA is TGTGCCATTGCCGGACAGTCGAACTATGGCTACACCTTC. The rearrangement uses TRBV10-3 and TRBJ1-2; tentative D call: TRBD1 (6 bases). Per germline, CDR1 ENHRY and CDR2 SYGVKD. The CDR3 runs 13 residues. With 9 bases removed from V and 2 bases from J, the gap between germline ends came to 13 bases.

V usage is TRBV5-4 and J usage is TRBJ1-1, with 10 bases that match TRBD1. Germline values: CDR1 SGHNT, CDR2 YYREEE (reference sequence). The CDR3 is 13 amino acids. The trim removed 5 bases at V and 4 bases at J, leaving 2 bases unmatched. For the CDR3, the DNA is TGTGCCAGCAGATGGGACAGGGGCACTGAAGCTTTCTTT. This sequence encodes CASRWDRGTEAFF.